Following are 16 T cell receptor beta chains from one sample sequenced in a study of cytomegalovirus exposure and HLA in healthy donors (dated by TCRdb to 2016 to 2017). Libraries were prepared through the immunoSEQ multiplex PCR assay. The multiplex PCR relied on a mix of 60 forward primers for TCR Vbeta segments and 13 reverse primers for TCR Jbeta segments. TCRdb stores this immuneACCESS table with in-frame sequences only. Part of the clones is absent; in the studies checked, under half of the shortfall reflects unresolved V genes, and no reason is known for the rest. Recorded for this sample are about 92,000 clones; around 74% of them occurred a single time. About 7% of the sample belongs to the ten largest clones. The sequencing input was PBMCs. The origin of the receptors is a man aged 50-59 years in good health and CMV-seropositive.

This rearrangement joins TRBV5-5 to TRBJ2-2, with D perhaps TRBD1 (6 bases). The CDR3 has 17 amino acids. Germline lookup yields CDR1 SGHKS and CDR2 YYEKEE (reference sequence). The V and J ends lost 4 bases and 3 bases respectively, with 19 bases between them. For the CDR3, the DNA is TGTGCCAGCAGCGTCCAGCAGGGGCGCATCGACACCGGGGAGCTGTTTTTT. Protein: CASSVQQGRIDTGELFF. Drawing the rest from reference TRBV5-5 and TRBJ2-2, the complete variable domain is DAGVTQSPTHLIKTRGQQVTLRCSPISGHKSVSWYQQVLGQGPQFIFQYYEKEERGRGNFPDRFSARQFPNYSSELNVNALLLGDSALYLCASSVQQGRIDTGELFFGEGSRLTVL.

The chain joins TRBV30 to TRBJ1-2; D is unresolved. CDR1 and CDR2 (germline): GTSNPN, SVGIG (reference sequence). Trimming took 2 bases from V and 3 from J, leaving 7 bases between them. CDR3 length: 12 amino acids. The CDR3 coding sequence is TGTGCCTGGAGTTCGGGGTACTATGGCTACACCTTC. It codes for CAWSSGYYGYTF.

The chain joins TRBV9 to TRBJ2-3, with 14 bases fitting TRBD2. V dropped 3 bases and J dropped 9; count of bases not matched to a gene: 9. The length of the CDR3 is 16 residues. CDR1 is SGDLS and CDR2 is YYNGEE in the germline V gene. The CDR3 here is CASSAETSGGARTQYF. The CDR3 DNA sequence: TGTGCCAGCAGCGCCGAGACTAGCGGGGGGGCTCGAACGCAGTATTTT.

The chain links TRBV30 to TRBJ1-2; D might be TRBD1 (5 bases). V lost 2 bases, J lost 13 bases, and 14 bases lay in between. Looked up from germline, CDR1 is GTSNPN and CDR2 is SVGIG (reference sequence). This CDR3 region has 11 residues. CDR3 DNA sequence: TGTGCCTGGAGTCCCCCGGGGGAGGTCACCTTC. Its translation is CAWSPPGEVTF.

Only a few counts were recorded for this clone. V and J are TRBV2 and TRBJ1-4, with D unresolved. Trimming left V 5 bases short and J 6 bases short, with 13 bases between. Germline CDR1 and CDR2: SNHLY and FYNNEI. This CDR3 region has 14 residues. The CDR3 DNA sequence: TGTGCCAGCAGTCATCCTCCCCGGGATGAAAAACTGTTTTTT. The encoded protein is CASSHPPRDEKLFF.

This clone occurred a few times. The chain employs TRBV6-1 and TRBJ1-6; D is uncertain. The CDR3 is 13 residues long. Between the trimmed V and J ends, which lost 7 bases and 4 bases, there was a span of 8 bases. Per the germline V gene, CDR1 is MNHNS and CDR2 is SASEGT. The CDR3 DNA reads TGTGCCAGCATGCGGGGTTATAATTCACCCCTCCACTTT. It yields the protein CASMRGYNSPLHF.

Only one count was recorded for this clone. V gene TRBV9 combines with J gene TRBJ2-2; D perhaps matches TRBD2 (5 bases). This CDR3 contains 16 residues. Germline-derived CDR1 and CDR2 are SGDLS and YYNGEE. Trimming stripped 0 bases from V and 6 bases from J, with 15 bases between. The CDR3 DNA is TGTGCCAGCAGCGTAGTGTGGGGTACCGGGGCCGGGGAGCTGTTTTTT. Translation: CASSVVWGTGAGELFF.

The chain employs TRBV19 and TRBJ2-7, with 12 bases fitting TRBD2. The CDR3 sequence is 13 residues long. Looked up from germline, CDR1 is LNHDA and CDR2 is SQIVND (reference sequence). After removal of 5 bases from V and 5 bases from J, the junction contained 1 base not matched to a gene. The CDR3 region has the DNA TGTGCCAGTAGTTGGACTAGCGGGGACGAGCAGTACTTC. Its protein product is CASSWTSGDEQYF. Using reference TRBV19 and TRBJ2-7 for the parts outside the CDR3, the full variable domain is DGGITQSPKYLFRKEGQNVTLSCEQNLNHDAMYWYRQDPGQGLRLIYYSQIVNDFQKGDIAEGYSVSREKKESFPLTVTSAQKNPTAFYLCASSWTSGDEQYFGPGTRLTVT.

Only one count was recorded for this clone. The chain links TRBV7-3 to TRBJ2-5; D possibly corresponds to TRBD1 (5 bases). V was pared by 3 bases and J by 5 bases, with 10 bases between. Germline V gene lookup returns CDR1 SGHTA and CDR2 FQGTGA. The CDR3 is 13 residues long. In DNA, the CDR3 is TGTGCCAGCAGCTTGGGGCAACGGGAGACCCAGTACTTC. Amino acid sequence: CASSLGQRETQYF.

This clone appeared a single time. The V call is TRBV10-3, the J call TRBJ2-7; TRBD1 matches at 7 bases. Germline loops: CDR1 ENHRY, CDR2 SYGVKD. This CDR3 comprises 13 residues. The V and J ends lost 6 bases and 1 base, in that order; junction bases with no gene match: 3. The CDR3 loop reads CAISPQGSYEQYF. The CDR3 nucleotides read TGTGCCATCAGCCCACAGGGGTCCTACGAGCAGTACTTC.

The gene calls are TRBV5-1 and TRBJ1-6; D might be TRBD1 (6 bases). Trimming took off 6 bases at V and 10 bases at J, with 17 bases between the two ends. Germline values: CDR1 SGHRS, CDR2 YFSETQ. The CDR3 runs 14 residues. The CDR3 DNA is TGCGCCAGCAAGGAGCTTTCACAGGGCTCACCCCTCCACTTT. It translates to CASKELSQGSPLHF.

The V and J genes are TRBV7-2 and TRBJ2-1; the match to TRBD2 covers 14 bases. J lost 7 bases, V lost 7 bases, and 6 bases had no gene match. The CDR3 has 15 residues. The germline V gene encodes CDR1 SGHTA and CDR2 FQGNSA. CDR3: CASKGLAGVDNEQFF. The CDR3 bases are TGTGCCAGCAAGGGACTAGCGGGGGTTGATAATGAGCAGTTCTTC.

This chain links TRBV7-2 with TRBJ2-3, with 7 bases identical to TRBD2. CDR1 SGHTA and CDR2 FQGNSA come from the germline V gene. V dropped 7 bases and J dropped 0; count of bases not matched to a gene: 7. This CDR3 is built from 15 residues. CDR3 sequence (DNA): TGTGCCAGCACGCTAGCGGTTTCGAGCACAGATACGCAGTATTTT. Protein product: CASTLAVSSTDTQYF.

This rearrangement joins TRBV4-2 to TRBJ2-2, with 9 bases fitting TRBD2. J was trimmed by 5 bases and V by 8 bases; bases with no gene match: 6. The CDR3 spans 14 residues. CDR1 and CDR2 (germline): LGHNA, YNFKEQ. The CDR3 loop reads CASQAGGRTGELFF. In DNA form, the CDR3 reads TGTGCCAGCCAAGCGGGGGGTCGTACCGGGGAGCTGTTTTTT.

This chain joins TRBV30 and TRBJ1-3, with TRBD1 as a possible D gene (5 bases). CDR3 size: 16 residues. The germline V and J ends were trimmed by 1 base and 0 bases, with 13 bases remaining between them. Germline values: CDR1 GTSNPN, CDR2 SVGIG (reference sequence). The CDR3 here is CAWSAQAPSSGNTIYF. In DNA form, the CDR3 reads TGTGCCTGGAGTGCACAGGCTCCGAGCTCTGGAAACACCATATATTTT. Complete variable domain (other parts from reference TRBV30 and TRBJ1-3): SQTIHQWPATLVQPVGSPLSLECTVEGTSNPNLYWYRQAAGRGLQLLFYSVGIGQISSEVPQNLSASRPQDRQFILSSKKLLLSDSGFYLCAWSAQAPSSGNTIYFGEGSWLTVV.

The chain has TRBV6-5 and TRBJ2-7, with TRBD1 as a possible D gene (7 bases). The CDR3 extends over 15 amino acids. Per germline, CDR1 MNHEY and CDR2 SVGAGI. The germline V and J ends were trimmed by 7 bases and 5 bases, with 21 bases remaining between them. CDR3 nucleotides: TGTGCCAGCAAAGCAGGGGGGACTGGCGTGCACGAGCAGTACTTC. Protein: CASKAGGTGVHEQYF.